Below, one TCR beta chain is given with its context. Its antigen is undetermined. The data were taken from a study of memory B cells and T cells in multiple sclerosis. Sequencing used immunoSEQ multiplex PCR; TCRdb keeps in-frame clones, though not all of them. Of some 14,000 clones listed, 69% are singletons. Overall study results and limits: Shared clonotype counts depended on differing compartment clone-set sizes and were normalized.

What was sequenced was memory (CD45RO+) CD4+ T cells from blood. The origin of this receptor is a human donor with multiple sclerosis.

The CDR3 nucleotides are TGTGCCAGCAGCCCCCTTGGAGTCACAGATACGCAGTATTTT. This translates into CASSPLGVTDTQYF. The rearrangement uses TRBV5-6 and TRBJ2-3; D is unclear. CDR1 is SGHDT and CDR2 is YYEEEE in the germline V gene. The CDR3 is 14 amino acids. Trimming pared 4 bases from V and 2 bases from J, leaving 11 bases between. The whole variable domain, filled in from reference TRBV5-6 and TRBJ2-3, reads DAGVTQSPTHLIKTRGQQVTLRCSPKSGHDTVSWYQQALGQGPQFIFQYYEEEERQRGNFPDRFSGHQFPNYSSELNVNALLLGDSALYLCASSPLGVTDTQYFGPGTRLTVL.